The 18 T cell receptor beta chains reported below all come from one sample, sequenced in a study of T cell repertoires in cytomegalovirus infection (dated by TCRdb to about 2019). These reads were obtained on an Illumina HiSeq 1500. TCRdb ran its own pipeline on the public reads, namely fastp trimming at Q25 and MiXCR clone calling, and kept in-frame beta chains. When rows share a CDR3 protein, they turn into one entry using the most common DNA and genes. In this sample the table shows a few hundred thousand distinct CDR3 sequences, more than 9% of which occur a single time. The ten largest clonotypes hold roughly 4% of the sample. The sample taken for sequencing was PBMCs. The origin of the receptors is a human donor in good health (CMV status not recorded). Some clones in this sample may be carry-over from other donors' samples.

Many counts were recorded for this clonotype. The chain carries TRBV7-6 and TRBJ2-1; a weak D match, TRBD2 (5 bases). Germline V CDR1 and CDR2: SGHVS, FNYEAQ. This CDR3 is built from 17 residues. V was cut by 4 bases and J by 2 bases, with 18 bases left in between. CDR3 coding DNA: TGTGCCAGCAGCTCTCTCGGGGTAGCGAATACCTACAATGAGCAGTTCTTC. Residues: CASSSLGVANTYNEQFF.

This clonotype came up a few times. CDR3 coding DNA: TGCGCCAGCAGCCAAGACTACTTCAATGAGCAGTTCTTC. Translation gives CASSQDYFNEQFF. V is TRBV4-3 and J is TRBJ2-1; no definite D call. Germline CDR1 reads LGHNA; CDR2 reads YSLEER. The CDR3 spans 13 residues. V was shortened by 0 bases and J by 6 bases, with 6 bases between the two germline ends.

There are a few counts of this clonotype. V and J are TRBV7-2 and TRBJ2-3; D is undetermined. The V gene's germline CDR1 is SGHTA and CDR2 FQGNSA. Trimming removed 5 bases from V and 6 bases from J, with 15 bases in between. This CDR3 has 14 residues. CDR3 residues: CASSQDRAPDTQYF. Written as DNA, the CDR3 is TGTGCCAGCAGCCAAGACCGGGCTCCGGATACGCAGTATTTT.

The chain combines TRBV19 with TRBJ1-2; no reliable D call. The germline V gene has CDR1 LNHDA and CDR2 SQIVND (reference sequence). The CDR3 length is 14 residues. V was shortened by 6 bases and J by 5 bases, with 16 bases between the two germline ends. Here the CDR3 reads CASSHWGGKYGYTF. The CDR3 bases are TGTGCCAGTAGCCATTGGGGAGGAAAGTATGGCTACACCTTC.

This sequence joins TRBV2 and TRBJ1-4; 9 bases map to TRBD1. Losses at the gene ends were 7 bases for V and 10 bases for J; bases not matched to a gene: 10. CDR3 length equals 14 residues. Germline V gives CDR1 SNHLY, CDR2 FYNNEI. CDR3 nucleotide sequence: TGTGCCAGCACCGCACGGACAGGGGATGCAAAACTGTTTTTT. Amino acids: CASTARTGDAKLFF.

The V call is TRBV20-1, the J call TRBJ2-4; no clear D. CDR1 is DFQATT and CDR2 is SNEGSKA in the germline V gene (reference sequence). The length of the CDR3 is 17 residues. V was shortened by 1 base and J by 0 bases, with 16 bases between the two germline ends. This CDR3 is CSARALAPPLAKNIQYF. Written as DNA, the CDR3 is TGCAGTGCTAGAGCATTAGCCCCACCCCTAGCCAAAAACATTCAGTACTTC.

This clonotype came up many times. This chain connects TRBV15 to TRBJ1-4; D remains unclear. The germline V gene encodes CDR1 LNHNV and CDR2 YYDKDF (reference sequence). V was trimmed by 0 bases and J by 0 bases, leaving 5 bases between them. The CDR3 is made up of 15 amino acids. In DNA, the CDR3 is TGTGCCACCAGCAGAGAGAGAACAACTAATGAAAAACTGTTTTTT. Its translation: CATSRERTTNEKLFF. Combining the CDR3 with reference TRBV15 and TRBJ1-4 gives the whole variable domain DAMVIQNPRYQVTQFGKPVTLSCSQTLNHNVMYWYQQKSSQAPKLLFHYYDKDFNNEADTPDNFQSRRPNTSFCFLDIRSPGLGDTAMYLCATSRERTTNEKLFFGSGTQLSVL.

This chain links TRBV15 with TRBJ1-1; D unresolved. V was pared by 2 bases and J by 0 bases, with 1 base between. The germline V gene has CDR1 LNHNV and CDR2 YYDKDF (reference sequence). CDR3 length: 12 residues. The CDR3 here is CATSRLNTEAFF. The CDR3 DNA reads TGTGCCACCAGCAGACTGAACACTGAAGCTTTCTTT.

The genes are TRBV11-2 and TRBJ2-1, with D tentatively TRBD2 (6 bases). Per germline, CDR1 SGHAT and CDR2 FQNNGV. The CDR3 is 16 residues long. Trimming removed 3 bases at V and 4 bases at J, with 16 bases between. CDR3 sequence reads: CASSFLRGVGYNEQFF. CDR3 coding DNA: TGTGCCAGCAGCTTCCTGCGCGGGGTCGGGTACAATGAGCAGTTCTTC.

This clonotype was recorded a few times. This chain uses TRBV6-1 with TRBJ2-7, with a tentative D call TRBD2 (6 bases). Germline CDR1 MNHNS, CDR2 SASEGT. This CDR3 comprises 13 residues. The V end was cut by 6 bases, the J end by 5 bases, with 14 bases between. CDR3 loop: CASSPSAPHEQYF. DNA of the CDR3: TGTGCCAGCAGCCCTAGCGCTCCCCACGAGCAGTACTTC.

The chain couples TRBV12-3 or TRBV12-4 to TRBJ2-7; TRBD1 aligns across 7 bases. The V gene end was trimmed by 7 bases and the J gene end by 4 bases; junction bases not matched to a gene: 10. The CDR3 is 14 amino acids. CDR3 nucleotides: TGTGCCAGCACCCCCCGGCAGGGGGATTACGAGCAGTACTTC. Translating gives CASTPRQGDYEQYF.

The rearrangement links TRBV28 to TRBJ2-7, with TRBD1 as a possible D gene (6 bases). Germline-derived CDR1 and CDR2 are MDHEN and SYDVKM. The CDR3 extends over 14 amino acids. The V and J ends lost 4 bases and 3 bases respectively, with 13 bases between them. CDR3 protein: CASSSRTESYEQYF. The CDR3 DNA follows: TGTGCCAGCAGTTCGCGGACAGAGAGCTACGAGCAGTACTTC.

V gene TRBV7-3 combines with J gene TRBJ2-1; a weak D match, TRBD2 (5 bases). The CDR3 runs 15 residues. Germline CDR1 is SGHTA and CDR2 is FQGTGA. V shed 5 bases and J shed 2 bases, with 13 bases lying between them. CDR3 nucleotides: TGTGCCAGCAGCCCACCGGGATCGGCCTACAATGAGCAGTTCTTC. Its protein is CASSPPGSAYNEQFF.

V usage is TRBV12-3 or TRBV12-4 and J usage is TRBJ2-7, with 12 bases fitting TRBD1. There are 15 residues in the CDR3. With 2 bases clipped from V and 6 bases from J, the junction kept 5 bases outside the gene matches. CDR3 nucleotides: TGTGCCAGCAGTTTATCGGGACAGGGGGCTATCGAGCAGTACTTC. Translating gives CASSLSGQGAIEQYF.

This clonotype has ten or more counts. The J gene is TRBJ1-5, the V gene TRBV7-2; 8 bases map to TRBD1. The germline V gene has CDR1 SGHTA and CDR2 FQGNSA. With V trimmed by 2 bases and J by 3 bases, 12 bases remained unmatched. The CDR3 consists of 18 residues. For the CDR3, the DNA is TGTGCCAGCAGCTTAAAATTCTCAGGACAGGGAAACAATCAGCCCCAGCATTTT. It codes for CASSLKFSGQGNNQPQHF.

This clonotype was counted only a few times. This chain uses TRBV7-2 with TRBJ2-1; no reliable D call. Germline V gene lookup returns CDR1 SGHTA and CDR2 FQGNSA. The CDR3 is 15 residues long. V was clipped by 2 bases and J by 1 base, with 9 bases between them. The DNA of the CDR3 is TGTGCCAGCAGCTTAAACCCTCATTCCTACAATGAGCAGTTCTTC. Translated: CASSLNPHSYNEQFF.

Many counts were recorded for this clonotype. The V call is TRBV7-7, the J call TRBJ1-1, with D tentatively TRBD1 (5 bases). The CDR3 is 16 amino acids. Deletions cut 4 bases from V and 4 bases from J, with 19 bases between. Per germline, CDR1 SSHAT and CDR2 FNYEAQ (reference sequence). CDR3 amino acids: CASSSQMTASGTEAFF. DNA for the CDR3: TGTGCCAGCAGCTCACAAATGACAGCTTCTGGCACTGAAGCTTTCTTT.

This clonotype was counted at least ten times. The DNA for the CDR3 is TGTGCCAGCAGCTTATCGGGCAACTACGAGCAGTACTTC. Translating gives CASSLSGNYEQYF. The J gene is TRBJ2-7, the V gene TRBV7-8; no reliable D call. Trimming removed 2 bases at V and 3 bases at J, with 8 bases between. Germline CDR1 SGHVS, CDR2 FQNEAQ. The CDR3 spans 13 residues.